The rows below give T cell receptor beta chains drawn from one sample of a study of blood T cell repertoires in COVID-19. Repertoires were generated with immunoSEQ multiplex PCR, while TCRdb's copy carries only in-frame clones and drops some. The table lists 110,000 or so clones, around 84% of them singletons. The sequencing input was peripheral blood. These receptors were collected from a woman between 35 and 50 years old with acute or convalescent COVID-19. The CDR3 runs from the conserved cysteine through the conserved F or W. D genes are given only for firm matches. The size of a clone is reported for some rows only, either as once, few or many, or as a class for expanded clones.

D: -
J: TRBJ1-6
length: 16
size: -
V: TRBV30
CDR3: CAWSVPTGGGNSPLHF
DNA: TGTGCCTGGAGTGTCCCGACGGGGGGGGGAAATTCACCCCTCCACTTT

D: TRBD2
J: TRBJ2-7
length: 17
size: -
V: TRBV19
CDR3: CASSTGTSGGAVGEQYF
DNA: TGTGCCAGTAGTACCGGGACTAGCGGGGGGGCCGTAGGCGAGCAGTACTTC

D: -
J: TRBJ1-6
length: 15
size: -
V: TRBV10-1
CDR3: CASSGGWAPRSPLHF
DNA: TGCGCCAGCAGTGGGGGCTGGGCGCCTCGATCACCCCTCCACTTT

D: -
J: TRBJ2-1
length: 10
size: -
V: TRBV20-1
CDR3: CSAQNNEQFF
DNA: TGCAGTGCTCAGAACAATGAGCAGTTCTTC

D: TRBD1
J: TRBJ1-6
length: 16
size: few
V: TRBV5-1
CDR3: CASSLGLGQLNSPLHF
DNA: TGCGCCAGCAGCTTGGGTCTGGGACAGCTGAATTCACCCCTCCACTTT

D: TRBD1
J: TRBJ1-6
length: 17
size: -
V: TRBV28
CDR3: CASRAPGQGSYNSPLHF
DNA: TGTGCCAGCAGGGCACCGGGACAGGGTTCCTATAATTCACCCCTCCACTTT

D: TRBD1
J: TRBJ2-1
length: 14
size: -
V: TRBV7-9
CDR3: CASSLAGTGNEQFF
DNA: TGTGCCAGCAGCTTAGCCGGGACAGGCAATGAGCAGTTCTTC

D: -
J: TRBJ1-2
length: 13
size: -
V: TRBV6-1
CDR3: CASSEGQYYGYTF
DNA: TGTGCCAGCAGTGAAGGACAGTACTATGGCTACACCTTC

D: TRBD1
J: TRBJ2-7
length: 12
size: -
V: TRBV3-1/TRBV3-2
CDR3: CASNSQGDEQYF
DNA: TGTGCCAGCAACTCACAGGGGGACGAGCAGTACTTC

D: TRBD1
J: TRBJ1-3
length: 14
size: -
V: TRBV10-3
CDR3: CAARRGGAGNTIYF
DNA: TGTGCCGCCCGAAGAGGGGGCGCTGGAAACACCATATATTTT

D: -
J: TRBJ2-2
length: 14
size: -
V: TRBV6-5
CDR3: CASSSLGGSGELFF
DNA: TGTGCCAGCAGTTCTTTGGGGGGATCCGGGGAGCTGTTTTTT

D: -
J: TRBJ2-3
length: 16
size: once
V: TRBV7-6
CDR3: CASSGYLTENTDTQYF
DNA: TGTGCCAGCAGCGGATACTTGACGGAGAACACAGATACGCAGTATTTT

D: -
J: TRBJ2-1
length: 14
size: -
V: TRBV2
CDR3: CASSLARTVNEQFF
DNA: TGTGCCAGCAGTCTAGCACGGACAGTCAATGAGCAGTTCTTC

D: TRBD1
J: TRBJ1-2
length: 13
size: once
V: TRBV3-1/TRBV3-2
CDR3: CASRTGGDYGYTF
DNA: TGTGCCAGCAGGACAGGGGGCGACTATGGCTACACCTTC